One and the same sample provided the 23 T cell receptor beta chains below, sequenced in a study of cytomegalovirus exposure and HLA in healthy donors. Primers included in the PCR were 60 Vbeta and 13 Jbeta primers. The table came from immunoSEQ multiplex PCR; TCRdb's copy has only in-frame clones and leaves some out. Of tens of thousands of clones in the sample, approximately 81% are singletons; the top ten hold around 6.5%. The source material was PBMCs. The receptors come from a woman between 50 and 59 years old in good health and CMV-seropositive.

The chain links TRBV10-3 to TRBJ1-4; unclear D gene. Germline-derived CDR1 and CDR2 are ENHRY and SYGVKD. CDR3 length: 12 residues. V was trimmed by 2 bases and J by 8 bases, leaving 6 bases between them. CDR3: CAISELGEKLFF. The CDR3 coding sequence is TGTGCCATCAGTGAGCTGGGCGAAAAACTGTTTTTT.

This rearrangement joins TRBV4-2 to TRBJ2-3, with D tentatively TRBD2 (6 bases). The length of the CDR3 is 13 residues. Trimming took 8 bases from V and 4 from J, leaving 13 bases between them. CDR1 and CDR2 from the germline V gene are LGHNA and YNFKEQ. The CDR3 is CASDDPGADTQYF. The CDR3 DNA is TGTGCCAGCGACGACCCGGGAGCAGATACGCAGTATTTT.

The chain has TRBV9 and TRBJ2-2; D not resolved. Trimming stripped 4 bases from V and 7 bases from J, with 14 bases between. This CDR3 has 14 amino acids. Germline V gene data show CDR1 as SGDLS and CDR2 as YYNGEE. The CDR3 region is CASSPLGAVGELFF. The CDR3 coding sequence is TGTGCCAGCAGCCCTCTCGGTGCGGTCGGGGAGCTGTTTTTT.

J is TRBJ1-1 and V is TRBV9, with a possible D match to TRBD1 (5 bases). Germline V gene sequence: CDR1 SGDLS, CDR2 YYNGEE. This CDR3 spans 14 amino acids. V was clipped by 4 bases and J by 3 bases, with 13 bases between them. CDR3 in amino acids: CASSPQGWDTEAFF. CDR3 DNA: TGTGCCAGCAGCCCCCAGGGTTGGGACACTGAAGCTTTCTTT. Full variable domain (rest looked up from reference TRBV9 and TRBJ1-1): DSGVTQTPKHLITATGQRVTLRCSPRSGDLSVYWYQQSLDQGLQFLIQYYNGEERAKGNILERFSAQQFPDLHSELNLSSLELGDSALYFCASSPQGWDTEAFFGQGTRLTVV.

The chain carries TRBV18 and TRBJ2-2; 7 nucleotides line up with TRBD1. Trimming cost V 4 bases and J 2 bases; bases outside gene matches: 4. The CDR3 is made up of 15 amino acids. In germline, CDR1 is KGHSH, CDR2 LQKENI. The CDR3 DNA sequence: TGTGCCAGCTCACAGGACAGGATTAACACCGGGGAGCTGTTTTTT. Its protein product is CASSQDRINTGELFF. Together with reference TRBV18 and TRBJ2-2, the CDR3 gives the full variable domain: NAGVMQNPRHLVRRRGQEARLRCSPMKGHSHVYWYRQLPEEGLKFMVYLQKENIIDESGMPKERFSAEFPKEGPSILRIQQVVRGDSAAYFCASSQDRINTGELFFGEGSRLTVL.

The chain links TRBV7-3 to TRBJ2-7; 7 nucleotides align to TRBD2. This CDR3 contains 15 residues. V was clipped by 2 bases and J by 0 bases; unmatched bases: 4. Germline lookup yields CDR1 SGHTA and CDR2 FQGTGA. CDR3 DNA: TGTGCCAGCAGCTTATTGGGGGGGGACTCCTACGAGCAGTACTTC. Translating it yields CASSLLGGDSYEQYF.

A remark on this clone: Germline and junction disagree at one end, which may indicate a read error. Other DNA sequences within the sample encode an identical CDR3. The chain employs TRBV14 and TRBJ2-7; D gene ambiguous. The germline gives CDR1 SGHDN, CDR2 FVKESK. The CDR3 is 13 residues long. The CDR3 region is CASSQGNSYEQYF. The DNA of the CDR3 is TGTGCCAGCAGTCAAGGTAACTCCTACGAGCAGTACTTC.

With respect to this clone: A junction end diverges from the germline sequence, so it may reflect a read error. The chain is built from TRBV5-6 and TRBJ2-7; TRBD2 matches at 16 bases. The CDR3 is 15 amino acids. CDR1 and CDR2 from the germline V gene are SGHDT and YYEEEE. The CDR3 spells CASSLGLAGGDEQYF. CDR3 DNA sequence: TGTGCCAGCAGTTTGGGACTAGCGGGAGGGGACGAGCAGTACTTC.

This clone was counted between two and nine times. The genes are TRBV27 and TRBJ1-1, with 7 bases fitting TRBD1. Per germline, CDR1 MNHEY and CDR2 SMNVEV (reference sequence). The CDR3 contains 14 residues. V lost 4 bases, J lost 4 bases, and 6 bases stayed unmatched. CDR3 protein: CASSWQGGGTEAFF. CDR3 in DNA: TGTGCCAGCAGTTGGCAGGGGGGTGGCACTGAAGCTTTCTTT.

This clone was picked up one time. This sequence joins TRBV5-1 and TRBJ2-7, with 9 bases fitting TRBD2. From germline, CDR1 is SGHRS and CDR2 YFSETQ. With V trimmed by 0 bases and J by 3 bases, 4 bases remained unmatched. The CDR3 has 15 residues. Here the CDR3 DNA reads TGCGCCAGCAGCTTGGCCGCTAGCGGGATCTACGAGCAGTACTTC. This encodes CASSLAASGIYEQYF.

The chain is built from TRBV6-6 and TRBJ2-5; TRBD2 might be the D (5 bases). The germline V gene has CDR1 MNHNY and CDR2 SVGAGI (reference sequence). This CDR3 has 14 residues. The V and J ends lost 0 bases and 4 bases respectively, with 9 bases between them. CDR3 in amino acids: CASSYSIEGETQYF. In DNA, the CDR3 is TGTGCCAGCAGTTACTCGATAGAGGGAGAGACCCAGTACTTC.

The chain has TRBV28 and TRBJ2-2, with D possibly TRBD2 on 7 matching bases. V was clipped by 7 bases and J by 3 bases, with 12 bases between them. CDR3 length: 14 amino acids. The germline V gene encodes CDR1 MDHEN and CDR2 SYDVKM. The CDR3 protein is CASKGGTYTGELFF. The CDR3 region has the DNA TGTGCCAGCAAGGGGGGGACTTACACCGGGGAGCTGTTTTTT.

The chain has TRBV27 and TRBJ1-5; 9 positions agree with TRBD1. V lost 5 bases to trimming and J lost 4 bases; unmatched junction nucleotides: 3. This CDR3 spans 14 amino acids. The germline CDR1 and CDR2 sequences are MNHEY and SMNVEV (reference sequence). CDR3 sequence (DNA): TGTGCCAGCAGTCCCGGGACAGGGAATCAGCCCCAGCATTTT. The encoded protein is CASSPGTGNQPQHF.

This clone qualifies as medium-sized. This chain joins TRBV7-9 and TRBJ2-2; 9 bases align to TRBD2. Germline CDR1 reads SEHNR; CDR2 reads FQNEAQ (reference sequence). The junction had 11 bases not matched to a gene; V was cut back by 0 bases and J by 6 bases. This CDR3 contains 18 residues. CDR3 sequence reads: CASSLASLAGISSGELFF. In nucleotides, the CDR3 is TGTGCCAGCAGCTTAGCGAGTCTAGCGGGAATTAGTTCCGGGGAGCTGTTTTTT.

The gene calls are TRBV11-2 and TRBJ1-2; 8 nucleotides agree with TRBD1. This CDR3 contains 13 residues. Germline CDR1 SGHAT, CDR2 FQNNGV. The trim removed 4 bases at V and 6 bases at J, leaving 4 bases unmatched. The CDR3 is CASSSDRGNGYTF. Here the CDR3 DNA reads TGTGCCAGCAGCTCAGACAGGGGCAATGGCTACACCTTC.

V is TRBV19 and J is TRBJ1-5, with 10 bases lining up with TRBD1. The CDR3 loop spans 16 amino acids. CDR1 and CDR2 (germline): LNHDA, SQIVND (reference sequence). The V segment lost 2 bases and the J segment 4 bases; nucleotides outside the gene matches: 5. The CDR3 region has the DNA TGTGCCAGTAGTATATTTGGGACAGGGGATAATCAGCCCCAGCATTTT. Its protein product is CASSIFGTGDNQPQHF.

CDR3 protein: CASSPYGTPTYEQYF. CDR3 nucleotides: TGTGCCAGCTCCCCTTACGGGACTCCGACCTACGAGCAGTACTTC. J is TRBJ2-7 and V is TRBV7-9; TRBD2 is a possible D gene (6 bases). The CDR3 spans 15 residues. CDR1 and CDR2 (germline): SEHNR, FQNEAQ (reference sequence). Trimming removed 8 bases from V and 2 bases from J, with 19 bases in between.

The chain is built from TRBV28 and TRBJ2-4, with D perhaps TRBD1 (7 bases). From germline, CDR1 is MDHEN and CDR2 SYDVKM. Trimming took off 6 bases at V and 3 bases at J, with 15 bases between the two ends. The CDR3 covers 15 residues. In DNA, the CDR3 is TGTGCCAGCAGCTCCGGGCAGGGGGGCAAAAACATTCAGTACTTC. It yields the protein CASSSGQGGKNIQYF. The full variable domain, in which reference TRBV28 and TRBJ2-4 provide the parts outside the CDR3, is DVKVTQSSRYLVKRTGEKVFLECVQDMDHENMFWYRQDPGLGLRLIYFSYDVKMKEKGDIPEGYSVSREKKERFSLILESASTNQTSMYLCASSSGQGGKNIQYFGAGTRLSVL.

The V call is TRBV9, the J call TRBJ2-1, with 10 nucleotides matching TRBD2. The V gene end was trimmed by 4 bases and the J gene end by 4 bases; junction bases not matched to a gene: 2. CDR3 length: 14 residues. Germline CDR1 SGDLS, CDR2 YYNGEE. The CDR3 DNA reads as TGTGCCAGCAGCCTAGCGGGAGCTTACAATGAGCAGTTCTTC. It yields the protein CASSLAGAYNEQFF.

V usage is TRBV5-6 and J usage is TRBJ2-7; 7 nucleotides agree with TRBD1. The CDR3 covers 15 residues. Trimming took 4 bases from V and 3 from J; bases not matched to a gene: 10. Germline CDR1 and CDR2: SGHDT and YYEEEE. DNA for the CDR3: TGTGCCAGCAGCCCAAAAGGACAGGTTTACTACGAGCAGTACTTC. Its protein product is CASSPKGQVYYEQYF. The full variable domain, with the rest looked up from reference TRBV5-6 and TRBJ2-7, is DAGVTQSPTHLIKTRGQQVTLRCSPKSGHDTVSWYQQALGQGPQFIFQYYEEEERQRGNFPDRFSGHQFPNYSSELNVNALLLGDSALYLCASSPKGQVYYEQYFGPGTRLTVT.

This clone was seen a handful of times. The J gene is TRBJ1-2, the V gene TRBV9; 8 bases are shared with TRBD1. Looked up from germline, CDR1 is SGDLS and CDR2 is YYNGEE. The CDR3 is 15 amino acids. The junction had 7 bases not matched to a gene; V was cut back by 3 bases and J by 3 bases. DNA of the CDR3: TGTGCCAGCAGCGATAACAGGGGGAATGACTATGGCTACACCTTC. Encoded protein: CASSDNRGNDYGYTF.

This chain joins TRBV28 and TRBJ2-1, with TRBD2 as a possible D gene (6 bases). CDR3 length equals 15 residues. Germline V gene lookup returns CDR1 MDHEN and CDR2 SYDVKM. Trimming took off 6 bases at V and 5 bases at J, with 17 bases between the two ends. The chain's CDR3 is CASSPGGTRNNEQFF. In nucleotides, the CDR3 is TGTGCCAGCAGCCCTGGCGGGACTCGGAACAATGAGCAGTTCTTC.

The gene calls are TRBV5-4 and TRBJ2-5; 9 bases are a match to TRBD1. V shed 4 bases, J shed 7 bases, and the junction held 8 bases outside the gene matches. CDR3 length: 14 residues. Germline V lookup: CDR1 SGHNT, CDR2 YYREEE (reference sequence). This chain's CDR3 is CASSGTGGEGTQYF. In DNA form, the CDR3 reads TGTGCCAGCAGCGGAACAGGGGGCGAGGGGACCCAGTACTTC.